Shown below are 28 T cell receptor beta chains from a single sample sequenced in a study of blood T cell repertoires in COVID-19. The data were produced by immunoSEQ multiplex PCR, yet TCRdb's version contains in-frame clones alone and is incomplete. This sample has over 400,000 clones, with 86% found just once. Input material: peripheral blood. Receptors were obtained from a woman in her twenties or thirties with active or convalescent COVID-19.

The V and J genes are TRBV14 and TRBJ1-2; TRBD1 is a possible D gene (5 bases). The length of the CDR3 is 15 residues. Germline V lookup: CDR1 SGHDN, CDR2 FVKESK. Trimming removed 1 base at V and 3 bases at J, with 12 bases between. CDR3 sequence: CASSQANRRHYGYTF. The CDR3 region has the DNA TGTGCCAGCAGCCAAGCGAACAGGCGGCACTATGGCTACACCTTC.

DNA of the CDR3: TGTGCCTGGGGAAAACAGGGTGTCAACACTGAAGCTTTCTTT. This encodes CAWGKQGVNTEAFF. The V and J genes are TRBV30 and TRBJ1-1; D may be TRBD1 (6 bases). Germline assignment: CDR1 GTSNPN and CDR2 SVGIG (reference sequence). V was pared by 5 bases and J by 2 bases, with 15 bases between. This CDR3 region has 14 residues.

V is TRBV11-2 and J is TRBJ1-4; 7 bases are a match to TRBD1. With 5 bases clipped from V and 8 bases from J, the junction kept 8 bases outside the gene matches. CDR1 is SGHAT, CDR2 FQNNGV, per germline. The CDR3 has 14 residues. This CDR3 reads CASSIGQVQEKLFF. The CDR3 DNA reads TGTGCCAGCAGCATCGGACAGGTACAAGAAAAACTGTTTTTT.

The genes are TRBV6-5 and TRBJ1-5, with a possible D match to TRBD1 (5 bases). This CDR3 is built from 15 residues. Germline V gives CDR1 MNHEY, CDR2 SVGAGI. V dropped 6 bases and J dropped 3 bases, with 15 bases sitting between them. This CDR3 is CASSRDSNNNQPQHF. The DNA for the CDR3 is TGTGCCAGCAGCCGGGACTCAAACAACAATCAGCCCCAGCATTTT.

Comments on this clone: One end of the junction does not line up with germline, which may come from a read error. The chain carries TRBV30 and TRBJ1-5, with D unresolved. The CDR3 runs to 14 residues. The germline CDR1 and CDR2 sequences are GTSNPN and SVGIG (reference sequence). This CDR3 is CARSVLGSNQPQHF. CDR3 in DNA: TGTGCCCGGAGTGTACTAGGGAGCAATCAGCCCCAGCATTTT.

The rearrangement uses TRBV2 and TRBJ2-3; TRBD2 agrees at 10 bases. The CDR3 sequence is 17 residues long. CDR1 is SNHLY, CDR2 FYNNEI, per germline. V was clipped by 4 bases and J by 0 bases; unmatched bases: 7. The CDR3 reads CASSGETSGPSTDTQYF. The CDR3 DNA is TGTGCCAGCAGTGGCGAGACTAGCGGGCCTAGCACAGATACGCAGTATTTT.

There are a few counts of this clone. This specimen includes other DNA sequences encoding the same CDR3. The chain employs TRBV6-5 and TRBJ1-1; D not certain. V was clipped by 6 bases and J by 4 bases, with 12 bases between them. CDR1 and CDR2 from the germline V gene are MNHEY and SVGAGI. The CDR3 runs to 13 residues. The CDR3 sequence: CASRPISGTEAFF. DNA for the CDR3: TGTGCCAGCAGGCCGATCAGCGGCACTGAAGCTTTCTTT.

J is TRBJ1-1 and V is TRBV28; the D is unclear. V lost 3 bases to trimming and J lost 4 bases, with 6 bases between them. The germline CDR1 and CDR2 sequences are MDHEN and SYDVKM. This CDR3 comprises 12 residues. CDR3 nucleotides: TGTGCCAGCAGTTTCGGAGGCACTGAAGCTTTCTTT. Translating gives CASSFGGTEAFF.

This chain's CDR3 is CSVEDPGGVPRNTEAFF. Here the CDR3 DNA reads TGCAGCGTTGAAGATCCGGGGGGCGTTCCTCGGAACACTGAAGCTTTCTTT. This rearrangement joins TRBV29-1 to TRBJ1-1, with a tentative D call TRBD1 (6 bases). From germline, CDR1 is SQVTM and CDR2 ANQGSEA. V gave up 0 bases and J gave up 1 base, with 18 bases separating them. The CDR3 has 17 residues. Supplemented by reference TRBV29-1 and TRBJ1-1, the full variable domain reads SAVISQKPSRDICQRGTSLTIQCQVDSQVTMMFWYRQQPGQSLTLIATANQGSEATYESGFVIDKFPISRPNLTFSTLTVSNMSPEDSSIYLCSVEDPGGVPRNTEAFFGQGTRLTVV.

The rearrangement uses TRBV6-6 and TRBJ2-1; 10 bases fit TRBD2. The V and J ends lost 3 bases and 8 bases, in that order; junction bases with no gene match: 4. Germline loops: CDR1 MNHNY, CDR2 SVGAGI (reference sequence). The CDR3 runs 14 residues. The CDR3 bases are TGTGCCAGCAGTTATAGCGGGGGGCGGGATGAGCAGTTCTTC. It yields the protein CASSYSGGRDEQFF.

The CDR3 DNA sequence: TGTGCCAGCACCCCAGGCAGGGCAGATACGCAGTATTTT. It encodes CASTPGRADTQYF. J is TRBJ2-3 and V is TRBV5-4, with a possible D match to TRBD1 (5 bases). CDR3 length equals 13 residues. The germline V and J ends were trimmed by 6 bases and 4 bases, with 12 bases remaining between them. Germline CDR1 SGHNT, CDR2 YYREEE (reference sequence). The entire variable domain, with the rest obtained from reference TRBV5-4 and TRBJ2-3, is as follows: ETGVTQSPTHLIKTRGQQVTLRCSSQSGHNTVSWYQQALGQGPQFIFQYYREEENGRGNFPPRFSGLQFPNYSSELNVNALELDDSALYLCASTPGRADTQYFGPGTRLTVL.

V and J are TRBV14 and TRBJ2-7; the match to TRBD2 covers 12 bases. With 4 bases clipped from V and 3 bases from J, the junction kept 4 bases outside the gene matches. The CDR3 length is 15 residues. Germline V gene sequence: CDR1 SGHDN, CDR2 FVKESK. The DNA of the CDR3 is TGTGCCAGCAGCCCGAAGACTAGCGGGAGCTACGAGCAGTACTTC. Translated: CASSPKTSGSYEQYF.

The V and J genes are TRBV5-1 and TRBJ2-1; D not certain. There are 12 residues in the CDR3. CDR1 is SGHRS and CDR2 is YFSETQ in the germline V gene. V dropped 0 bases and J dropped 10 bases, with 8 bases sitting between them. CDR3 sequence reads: CASSLVQREQFF. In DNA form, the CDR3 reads TGCGCCAGCAGCTTGGTCCAGCGAGAGCAGTTCTTC.

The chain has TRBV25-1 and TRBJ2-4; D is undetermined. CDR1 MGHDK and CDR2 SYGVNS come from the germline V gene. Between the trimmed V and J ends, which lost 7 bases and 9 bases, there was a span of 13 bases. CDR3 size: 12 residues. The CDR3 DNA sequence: TGTGCCAGCATGAGTGGGTCAGGCATTCAGTACTTC. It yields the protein CASMSGSGIQYF. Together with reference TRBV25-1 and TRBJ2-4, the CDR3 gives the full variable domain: EADIYQTPRYLVIGTGKKITLECSQTMGHDKMYWYQQDPGMELHLIHYSYGVNSTEKGDLSSESTVSRIRTEHFPLTLESARPSHTSQYLCASMSGSGIQYFGAGTRLSVL.

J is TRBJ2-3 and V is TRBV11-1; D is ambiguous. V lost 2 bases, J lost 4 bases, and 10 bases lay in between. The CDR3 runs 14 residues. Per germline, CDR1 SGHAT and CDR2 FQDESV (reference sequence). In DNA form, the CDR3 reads TGTGCCAGCAGCTTAAATGGGCCGGCAGATACGCAGTATTTT. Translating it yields CASSLNGPADTQYF.

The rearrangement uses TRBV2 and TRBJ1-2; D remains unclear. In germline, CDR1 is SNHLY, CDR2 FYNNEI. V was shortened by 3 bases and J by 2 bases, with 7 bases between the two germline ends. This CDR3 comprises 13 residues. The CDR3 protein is CASSERRNYGYTF. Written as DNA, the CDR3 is TGTGCCAGCAGTGAGCGGCGGAACTATGGCTACACCTTC. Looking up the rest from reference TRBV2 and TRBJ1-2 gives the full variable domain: EPEVTQTPSHQVTQMGQEVILRCVPISNHLYFYWYRQILGQKVEFLVSFYNNEISEKSEIFDDQFSVERPDGSNFTLKIRSTKLEDSAMYFCASSERRNYGYTFGSGTRLTVV.

This CDR3 is CASSLQGGSLYEQYF. The CDR3 nucleotides read TGTGCCAGCAGTTTACAGGGAGGATCTCTCTACGAGCAGTACTTC. V gene TRBV27 combines with J gene TRBJ2-7, with D possibly being TRBD2 (6 bases). V lost 2 bases to trimming and J lost 3 bases, with 14 bases between them. This CDR3 is built from 15 residues. Germline V lookup: CDR1 MNHEY, CDR2 SMNVEV (reference sequence).

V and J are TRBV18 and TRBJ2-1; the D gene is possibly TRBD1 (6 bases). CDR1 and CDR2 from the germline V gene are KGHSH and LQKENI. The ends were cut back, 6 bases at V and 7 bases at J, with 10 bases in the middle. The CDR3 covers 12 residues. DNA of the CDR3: TGTGCCAGCTCGTACAGGGATAATGAGCAGTTCTTC. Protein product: CASSYRDNEQFF.

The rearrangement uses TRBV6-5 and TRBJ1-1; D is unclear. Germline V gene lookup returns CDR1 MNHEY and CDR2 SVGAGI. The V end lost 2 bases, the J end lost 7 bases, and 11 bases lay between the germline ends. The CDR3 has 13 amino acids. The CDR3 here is CASSYEGWGEAFF. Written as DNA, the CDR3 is TGTGCCAGCAGTTACGAGGGTTGGGGTGAAGCTTTCTTT.

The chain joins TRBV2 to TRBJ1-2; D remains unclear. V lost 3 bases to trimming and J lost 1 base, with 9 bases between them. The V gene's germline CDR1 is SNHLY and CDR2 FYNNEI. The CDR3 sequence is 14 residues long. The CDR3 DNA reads TGTGCCAGCAGTGATCTGGGCAGTAACTATGGCTACACCTTC. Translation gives CASSDLGSNYGYTF.

The CDR3 region is CASSQVLAGAEYQETQYF. The DNA for the CDR3 is TGCGCCAGCAGCCAAGTACTAGCGGGGGCCGAGTACCAAGAGACCCAGTACTTC. V usage is TRBV4-1 and J usage is TRBJ2-5; 11 bases fit TRBD2. CDR3 length: 18 amino acids. Losses at the gene ends were 1 base for V and 0 bases for J; bases not matched to a gene: 7. From germline, CDR1 is MGHRA and CDR2 YSYEKL.

CDR3 DNA sequence: TGTGCCAGCAAGAGACAGGGGAGCTCCTATAATTCACCCCTCCACTTT. The encoded protein is CASKRQGSSYNSPLHF. This chain joins TRBV2 and TRBJ1-6; TRBD1 agrees at 8 bases. The CDR3 consists of 16 residues. J gave up 0 bases and V 7 bases, and 5 bases lay outside the gene matches. The germline V gene encodes CDR1 SNHLY and CDR2 FYNNEI.

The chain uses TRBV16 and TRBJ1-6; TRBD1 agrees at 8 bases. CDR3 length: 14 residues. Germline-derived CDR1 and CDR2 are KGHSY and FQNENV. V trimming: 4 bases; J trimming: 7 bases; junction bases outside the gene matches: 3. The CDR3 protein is CASSRDRGNSPLHF. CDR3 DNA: TGTGCCAGCAGCCGCGACAGGGGCAATTCACCCCTCCACTTT.

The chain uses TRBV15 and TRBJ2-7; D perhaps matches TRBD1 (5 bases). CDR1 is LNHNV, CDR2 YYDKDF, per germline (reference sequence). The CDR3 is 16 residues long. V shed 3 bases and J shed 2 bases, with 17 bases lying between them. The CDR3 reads CATSSVVGRAPYEQYF. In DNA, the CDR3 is TGTGCCACCAGCAGTGTGGTAGGCAGGGCACCCTACGAGCAGTACTTC.

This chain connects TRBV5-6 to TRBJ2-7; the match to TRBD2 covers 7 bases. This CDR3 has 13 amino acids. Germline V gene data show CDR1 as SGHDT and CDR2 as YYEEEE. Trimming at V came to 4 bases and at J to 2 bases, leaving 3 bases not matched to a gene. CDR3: CASSPRGAYEQYF. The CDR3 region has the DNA TGTGCCAGCAGCCCACGGGGGGCCTACGAGCAGTACTTC. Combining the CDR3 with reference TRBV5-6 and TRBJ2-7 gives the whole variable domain DAGVTQSPTHLIKTRGQQVTLRCSPKSGHDTVSWYQQALGQGPQFIFQYYEEEERQRGNFPDRFSGHQFPNYSSELNVNALLLGDSALYLCASSPRGAYEQYFGPGTRLTVT.

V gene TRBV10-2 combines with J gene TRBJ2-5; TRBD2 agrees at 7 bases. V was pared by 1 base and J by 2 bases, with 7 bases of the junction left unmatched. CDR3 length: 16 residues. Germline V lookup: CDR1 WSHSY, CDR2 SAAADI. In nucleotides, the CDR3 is TGCGCCAGCAGTGAGTTCCTAACTAGCGCGCAAGAGACCCAGTACTTC. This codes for CASSEFLTSAQETQYF.

The CDR3: CASTYSEAFF. CDR3 DNA sequence: TGTGCCAGCACCTACAGTGAAGCTTTCTTT. The chain employs TRBV6-5 and TRBJ1-1; D remains unclear. The germline V gene has CDR1 MNHEY and CDR2 SVGAGI. Trimming took off 7 bases at V and 7 bases at J, with 7 bases between the two ends. This CDR3 is built from 10 residues.

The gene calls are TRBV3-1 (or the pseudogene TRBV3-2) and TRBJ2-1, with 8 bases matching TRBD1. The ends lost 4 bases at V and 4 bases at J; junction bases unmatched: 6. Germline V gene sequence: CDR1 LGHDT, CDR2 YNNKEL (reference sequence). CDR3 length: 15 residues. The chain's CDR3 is CASSPDTGGYNEQFF. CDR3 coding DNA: TGTGCCAGCAGCCCAGACACAGGGGGGTACAATGAGCAGTTCTTC.